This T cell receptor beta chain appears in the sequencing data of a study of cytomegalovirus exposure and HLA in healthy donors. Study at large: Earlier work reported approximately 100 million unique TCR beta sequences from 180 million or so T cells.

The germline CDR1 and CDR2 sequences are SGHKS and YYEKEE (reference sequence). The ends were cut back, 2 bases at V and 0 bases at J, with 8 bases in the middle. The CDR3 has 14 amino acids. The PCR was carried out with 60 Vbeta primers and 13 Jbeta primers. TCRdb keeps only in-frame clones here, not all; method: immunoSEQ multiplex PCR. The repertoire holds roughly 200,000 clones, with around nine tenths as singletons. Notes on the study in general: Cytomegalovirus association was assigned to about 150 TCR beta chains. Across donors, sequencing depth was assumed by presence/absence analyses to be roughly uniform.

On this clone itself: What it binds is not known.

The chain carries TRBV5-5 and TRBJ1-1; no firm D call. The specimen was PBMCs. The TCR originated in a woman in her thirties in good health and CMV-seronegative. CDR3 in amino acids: CASSFQLMNTEAFF. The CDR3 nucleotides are TGTGCCAGCAGCTTCCAACTAATGAACACTGAAGCTTTCTTT.